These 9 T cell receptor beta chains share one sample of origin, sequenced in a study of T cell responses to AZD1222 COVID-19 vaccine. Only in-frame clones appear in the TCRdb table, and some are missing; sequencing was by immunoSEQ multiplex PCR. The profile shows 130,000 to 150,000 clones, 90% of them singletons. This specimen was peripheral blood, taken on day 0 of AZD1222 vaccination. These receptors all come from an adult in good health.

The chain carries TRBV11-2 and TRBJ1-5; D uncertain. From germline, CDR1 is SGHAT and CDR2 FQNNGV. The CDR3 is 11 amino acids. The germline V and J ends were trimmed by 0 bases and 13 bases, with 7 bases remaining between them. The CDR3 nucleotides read TGTGCCAGCAGCTTAGATGGGGTGCAGCATTTT. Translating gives CASSLDGVQHF.

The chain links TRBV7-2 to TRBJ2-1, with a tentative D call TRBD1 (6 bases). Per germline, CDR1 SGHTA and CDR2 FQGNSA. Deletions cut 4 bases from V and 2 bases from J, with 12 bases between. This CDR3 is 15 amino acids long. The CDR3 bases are TGTGCCAGCAGCTCCTACAGGGCCCCCTACAATGAGCAGTTCTTC. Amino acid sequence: CASSSYRAPYNEQFF.

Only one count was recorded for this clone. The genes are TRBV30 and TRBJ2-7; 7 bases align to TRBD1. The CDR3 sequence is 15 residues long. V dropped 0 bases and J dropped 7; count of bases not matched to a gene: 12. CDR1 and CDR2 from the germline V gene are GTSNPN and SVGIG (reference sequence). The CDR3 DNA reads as TGTGCCTGGAGTGTACTGCTGAGGGGGCCGTTTGAGCAGTACTTC. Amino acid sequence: CAWSVLLRGPFEQYF. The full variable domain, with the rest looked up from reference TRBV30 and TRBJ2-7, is SQTIHQWPATLVQPVGSPLSLECTVEGTSNPNLYWYRQAAGRGLQLLFYSVGIGQISSEVPQNLSASRPQDRQFILSSKKLLLSDSGFYLCAWSVLLRGPFEQYFGPGTRLTVT.

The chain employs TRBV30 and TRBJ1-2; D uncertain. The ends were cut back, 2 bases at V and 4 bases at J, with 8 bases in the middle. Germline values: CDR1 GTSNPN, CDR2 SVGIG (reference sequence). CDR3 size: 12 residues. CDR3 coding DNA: TGTGCCTGGAGTCCCGATGGCTATGGCTACACCTTC. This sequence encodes CAWSPDGYGYTF.

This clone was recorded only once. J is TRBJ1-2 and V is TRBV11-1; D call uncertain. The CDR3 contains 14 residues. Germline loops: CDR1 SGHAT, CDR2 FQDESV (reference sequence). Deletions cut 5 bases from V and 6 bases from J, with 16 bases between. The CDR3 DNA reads TGTGCCAGCAGCCGCCCAGAGAACCCCCATGGCTACACCTTC. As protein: CASSRPENPHGYTF.

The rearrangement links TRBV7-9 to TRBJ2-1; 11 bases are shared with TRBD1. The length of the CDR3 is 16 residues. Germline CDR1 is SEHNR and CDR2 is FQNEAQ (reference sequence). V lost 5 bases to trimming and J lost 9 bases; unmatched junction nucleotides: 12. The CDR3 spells CASSQAGTGGLGEQFF. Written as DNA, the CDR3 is TGTGCCAGCAGCCAAGCCGGGACAGGGGGTTTAGGTGAGCAGTTCTTC.

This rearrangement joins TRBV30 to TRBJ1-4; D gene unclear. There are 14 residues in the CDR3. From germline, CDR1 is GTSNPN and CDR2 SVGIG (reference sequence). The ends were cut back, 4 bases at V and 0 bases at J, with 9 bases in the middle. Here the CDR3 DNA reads TGTGCCTGGAAGGGAAGCTCAACTAATGAAAAACTGTTTTTT. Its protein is CAWKGSSTNEKLFF.

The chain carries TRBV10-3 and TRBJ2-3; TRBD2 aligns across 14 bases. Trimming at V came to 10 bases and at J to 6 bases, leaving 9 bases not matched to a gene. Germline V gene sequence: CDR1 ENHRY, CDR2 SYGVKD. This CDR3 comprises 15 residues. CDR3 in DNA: TGTGCCACCAGAGGGACTAGCGGGAGTACTGATACGCAGTATTTT. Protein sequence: CATRGTSGSTDTQYF.

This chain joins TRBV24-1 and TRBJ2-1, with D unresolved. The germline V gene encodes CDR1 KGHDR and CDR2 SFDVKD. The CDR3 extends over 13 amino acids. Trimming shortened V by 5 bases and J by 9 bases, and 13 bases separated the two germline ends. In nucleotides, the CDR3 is TGTGCCACCAGTGTGACCCCATCGGGTGAGCAGTTCTTC. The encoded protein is CATSVTPSGEQFF.